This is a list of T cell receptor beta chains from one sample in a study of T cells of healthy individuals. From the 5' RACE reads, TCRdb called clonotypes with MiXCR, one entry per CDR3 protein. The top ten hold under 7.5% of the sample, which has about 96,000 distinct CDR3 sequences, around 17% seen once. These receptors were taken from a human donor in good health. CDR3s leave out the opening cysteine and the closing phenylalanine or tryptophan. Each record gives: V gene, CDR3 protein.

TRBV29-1	SGRDSTNYGYT
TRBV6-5	ASSYRGLVGTDTQY
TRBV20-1	SAIHRDIYNQPQH
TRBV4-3	ASSQDRGLPGEQF
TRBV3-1	ASSRQGAVNNEQF
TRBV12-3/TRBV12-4	ASSRGNEQF
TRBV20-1	SARGGPTGSSYNSPLH
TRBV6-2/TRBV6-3	ASTSGTYETQY
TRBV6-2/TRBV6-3	ASSPLGTLSYNEQF
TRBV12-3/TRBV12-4	ASRPRDHGYT
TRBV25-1	ASSERLAGEVYQETQY
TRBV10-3	AISGQATDTQY